This TCR beta chain was identified during a study of cytomegalovirus exposure and HLA in healthy donors. About this clone itself: The antigen is unknown.

Findings of the study overall: Apart from CMV serostatus, no immune exposure information was available.

Use of 60 Vbeta and 13 Jbeta primers characterized the PCR. Method: immunoSEQ multiplex PCR; TCRdb's copy keeps in-frame clones and lacks some. The sample includes around 150,000 clones, approximately 80% of them seen just once. The length of the CDR3 is 15 residues. J was trimmed by 3 bases and V by 6 bases; bases with no gene match: 5. Germline CDR1 is MNHEY and CDR2 is SMNVEV (reference sequence). The source of this sequence is a woman in her fifties or sixties in good health and CMV-seronegative. Input material: PBMCs. The V and J genes are TRBV27 and TRBJ2-3, with 11 nucleotides matching TRBD2. CDR3 bases: TGTGCCAGCAGGCTAGGGACTAGCGGTACAGATACGCAGTATTTT. As protein: CASRLGTSGTDTQYF.